This T cell receptor (beta chain) was sequenced in a study of T cell responses to AZD1222 COVID-19 vaccine. Study-level points and caveats: Only after the peak T cell response were repertoires sampled. The number of AZD1222 recipients seropositive at baseline was only 5 to 7. Clonal diversity was possibly underestimated, and white British individuals and females predominated among donors.

Germline CDR1 is SGHTA and CDR2 is FQGTGA. The V end was cut by 1 base, the J end by 8 bases, with 9 bases between. This CDR3 contains 13 residues. The assay was immunoSEQ multiplex PCR, and TCRdb's table has in-frame clones only and misses some. This table holds some 130,000 clones, approximately 91% found once. This clone was seen a handful of times. As yet, its antigen is unknown. The gene calls are TRBV7-3 and TRBJ2-1; no reliable D call. This sequence was found in an adult in good health. Source: peripheral blood, taken on day 0 of AZD1222 vaccination. As DNA, the CDR3 is TGTGCCAGCAGCTTAAACAACCTGGATGAGCAGTTCTTC. Amino acid sequence: CASSLNNLDEQFF.